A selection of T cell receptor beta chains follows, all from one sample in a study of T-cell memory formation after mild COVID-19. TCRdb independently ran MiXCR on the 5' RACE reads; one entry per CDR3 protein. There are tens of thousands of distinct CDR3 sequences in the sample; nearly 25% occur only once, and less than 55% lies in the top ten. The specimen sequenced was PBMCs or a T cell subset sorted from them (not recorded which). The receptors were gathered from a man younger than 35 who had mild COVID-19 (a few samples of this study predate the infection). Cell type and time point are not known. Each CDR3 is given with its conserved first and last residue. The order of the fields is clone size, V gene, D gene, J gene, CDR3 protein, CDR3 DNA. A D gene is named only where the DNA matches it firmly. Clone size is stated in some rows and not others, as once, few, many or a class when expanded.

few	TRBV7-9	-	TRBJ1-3	CASSILLPSLYF	TGTGCCAGCAGCATCCTACTCCCATCCCTTTATTTT
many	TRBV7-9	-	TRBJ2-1	CASSDEAPEQFF	TGTGCCAGCAGCGATGAGGCCCCCGAGCAGTTCTTC
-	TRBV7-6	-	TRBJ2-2	CASSLARATGELFF	TGTGCCAGCTCCCTCGCCAGGGCCACCGGGGAGCTGTTTTTT
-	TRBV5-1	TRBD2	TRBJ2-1	CASSLVASGGNNEQFF	TGCGCCAGCAGCTTGGTAGCGAGCGGGGGGAACAATGAGCAGTTCTTC
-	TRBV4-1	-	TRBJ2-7	CASSQGLGGSYEQYF	TGCGCCAGCAGCCAAGGTCTGGGGGGCTCGTACGAGCAGTACTTC
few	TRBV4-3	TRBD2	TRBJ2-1	CASSLGTSIFHEQFF	TGCGCCAGCAGCCTCGGGACTAGCATCTTCCATGAGCAGTTCTTC
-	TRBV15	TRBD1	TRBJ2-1	CATSRGGQVDEQFF	TGTGCCACCAGCAGAGGAGGACAGGTAGATGAGCAGTTCTTC
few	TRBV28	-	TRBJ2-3	CASSLWATYSTDTQYF	TGTGCCAGCAGTTTATGGGCCACATACTCCACAGATACGCAGTATTTT
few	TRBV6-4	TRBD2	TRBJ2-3	CASSRAAGEFTDTQYF	TGTGCCAGCTCCCGGGCAGCGGGGGAGTTCACAGATACGCAGTATTTT
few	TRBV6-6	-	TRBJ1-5	CASSYSEVYSNQPQHF	TGTGCCAGCAGTTACTCTGAAGTTTATAGCAATCAGCCCCAGCATTTT
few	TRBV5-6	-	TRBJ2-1	CASSSRGWNEQFF	TGTGCCAGCAGCTCCAGGGGTTGGAATGAGCAGTTCTTC
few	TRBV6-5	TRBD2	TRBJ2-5	CASRTSGEETQYF	TGTGCCAGCCGGACTAGCGGGGAAGAGACCCAGTACTTC
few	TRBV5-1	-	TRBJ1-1	CASSPDQGLNTEAFF	TGCGCCAGCAGCCCCGATCAGGGGCTGAACACTGAAGCTTTCTTT
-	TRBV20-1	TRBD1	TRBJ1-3	CSARDRLRDRGHTIYF	TGCAGTGCTAGAGACCGCCTCCGGGACAGGGGGCACACCATATATTTT
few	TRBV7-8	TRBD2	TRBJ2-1	CASSFRGGKFF	TGTGCCAGCAGCTTCCGGGGGGGAAAGTTCTTC
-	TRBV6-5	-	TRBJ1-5	CASSHRNNQPQHF	TGTGCCAGCAGTCACAGGAATAATCAGCCCCAGCATTTT
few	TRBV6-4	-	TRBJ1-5	CASSVGGDQPQHF	TGTGCCAGCAGTGTTGGGGGTGACCAGCCCCAGCATTTT
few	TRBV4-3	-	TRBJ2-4	CASSQDRETLAKNIQYF	TGCGCCAGCAGCCAAGACCGGGAAACCTTAGCCAAAAACATTCAGTACTTC
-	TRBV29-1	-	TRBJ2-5	CSVVGSREPFQETQYF	TGCAGCGTTGTGGGCTCCAGGGAGCCTTTCCAAGAGACCCAGTACTTC
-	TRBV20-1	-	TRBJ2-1	CSARGSLGGRDNEQFF	TGCAGTGCTAGAGGGAGTTTGGGGGGAAGAGACAATGAGCAGTTCTTC
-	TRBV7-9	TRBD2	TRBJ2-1	CASSPDFSGGARNEQFF	TGTGCCAGCAGCCCAGACTTCAGCGGGGGGGCCCGCAATGAGCAGTTCTTC
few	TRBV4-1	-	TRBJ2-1	CASSQDWAEGGQFF	TGCGCCAGCAGCCAAGATTGGGCGGAAGGTGGGCAGTTCTTC
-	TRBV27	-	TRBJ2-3	CASSQLGNTDTQYF	TGTGCCAGCAGTCAACTAGGTAACACAGATACGCAGTATTTT
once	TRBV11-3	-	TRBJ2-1	CASSSGPEQFF	TGTGCCAGCAGCTCAGGTCCTGAGCAGTTCTTC
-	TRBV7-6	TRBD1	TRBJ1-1	CASSSRDRREAFF	TGTGCCAGCAGCTCCCGGGACAGGAGAGAAGCTTTCTTT
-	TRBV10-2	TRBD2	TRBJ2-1	CASSESQAGSRYEQFF	TGCGCCAGCAGTGAGTCGCAAGCGGGGAGTAGGTATGAGCAGTTCTTC
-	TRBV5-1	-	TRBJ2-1	CASSLRQPVNEQFF	TGCGCCAGCAGCTTGCGACAGCCAGTTAATGAGCAGTTCTTC
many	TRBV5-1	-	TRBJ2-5	CASSLVPGDHETQYF	TGCGCCAGCAGCTTGGTTCCAGGGGACCACGAGACCCAGTACTTC
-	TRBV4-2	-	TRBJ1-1	CASSQSPTVDTEAFF	TGTGCCAGCAGCCAGTCCCCGACAGTTGACACTGAAGCTTTCTTT
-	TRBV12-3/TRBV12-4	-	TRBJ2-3	CAISGDTTDTQYF	TGTGCCATATCGGGGGACACCACAGATACGCAGTATTTT
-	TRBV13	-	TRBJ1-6	CASSSTGFESPLHF	TGTGCCAGCAGCTCCACAGGGTTCGAGTCACCCCTCCACTTT
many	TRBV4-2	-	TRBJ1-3	CASSQDVPLSGNTIYF	TGTGCCAGCAGCCAAGACGTCCCATTGTCTGGAAACACCATATATTTT
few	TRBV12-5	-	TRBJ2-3	CASGLEGFVGTDTQYF	TGTGCTAGTGGTTTGGAAGGATTCGTTGGCACAGATACGCAGTATTTT
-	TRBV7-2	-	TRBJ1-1	CASSLDPPGSSAEAFF	TGTGCCAGCAGCTTAGATCCCCCAGGGAGTAGCGCTGAAGCTTTCTTT
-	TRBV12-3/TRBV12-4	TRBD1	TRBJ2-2	CASSSDWTGEDPGELFF	TGTGCCAGCAGTTCTGACTGGACAGGGGAGGATCCCGGGGAGCTGTTTTTT
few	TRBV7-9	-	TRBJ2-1	CASSLEGGSYNEQFF	TGTGCCAGCAGCTTAGAGGGGGGCTCCTACAATGAGCAGTTCTTC
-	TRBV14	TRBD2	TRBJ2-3	CASSHAYGLAGVTTDTQYF	TGTGCCAGCAGCCATGCCTACGGACTAGCGGGGGTGACCACAGATACGCAGTATTTT
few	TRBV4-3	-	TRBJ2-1	CASSQDRSSYNEQFF	TGCGCCAGCAGCCAAGACAGGAGCTCCTACAATGAGCAGTTCTTC
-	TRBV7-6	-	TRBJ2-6	CASSPFQGISGANVLTF	TGTGCCAGCAGCCCCTTCCAGGGGATATCTGGGGCCAACGTCCTGACTTTC
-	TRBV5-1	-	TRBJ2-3	CASSLATGLTDTQYF	TGCGCCAGCAGCTTGGCCACGGGGCTCACAGATACGCAGTATTTT
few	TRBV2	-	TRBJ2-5	CASSRGEQETQYF	TGTGCCAGTAGCAGGGGCGAACAAGAGACCCAGTACTTC
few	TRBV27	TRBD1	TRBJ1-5	CASRETGGHQPQHF	TGTGCCAGCAGGGAGACAGGGGGCCATCAGCCCCAGCATTTT
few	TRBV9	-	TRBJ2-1	CASSDPFAGPRNNEQFF	TGTGCCAGCAGCGACCCTTTCGCCGGCCCCCGAAACAATGAGCAGTTCTTC
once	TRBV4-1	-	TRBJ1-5	CASALTNSGKPLAQHF	TGCGCCAGCGCTCTCACGAACTCGGGCAAACCGCTGGCCCAGCATTTT
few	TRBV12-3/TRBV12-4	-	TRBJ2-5	CASSLRRGRETQYF	TGTGCCAGCAGTTTACGTCGGGGGCGGGAGACCCAGTACTTC
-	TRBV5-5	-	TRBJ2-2	CASTLRVSGELFF	TGTGCCAGCACCCTGAGGGTATCCGGGGAGCTGTTTTTT
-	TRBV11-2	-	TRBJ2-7	CASSPRAFYEQYF	TGTGCCAGCAGCCCCCGGGCCTTCTACGAGCAGTACTTC
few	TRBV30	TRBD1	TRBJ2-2	CAWSVGQGAGELFF	TGTGCCTGGAGTGTGGGACAGGGGGCCGGGGAGCTGTTTTTT
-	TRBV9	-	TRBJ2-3	CASSVVGIGTDTQYF	TGTGCCAGCAGCGTAGTTGGCATCGGGACAGATACGCAGTATTTT
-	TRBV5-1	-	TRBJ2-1	CASSTYRKLISYNEQFF	TGCGCCAGCAGCACCTACAGGAAACTGATTTCCTACAATGAGCAGTTCTTC